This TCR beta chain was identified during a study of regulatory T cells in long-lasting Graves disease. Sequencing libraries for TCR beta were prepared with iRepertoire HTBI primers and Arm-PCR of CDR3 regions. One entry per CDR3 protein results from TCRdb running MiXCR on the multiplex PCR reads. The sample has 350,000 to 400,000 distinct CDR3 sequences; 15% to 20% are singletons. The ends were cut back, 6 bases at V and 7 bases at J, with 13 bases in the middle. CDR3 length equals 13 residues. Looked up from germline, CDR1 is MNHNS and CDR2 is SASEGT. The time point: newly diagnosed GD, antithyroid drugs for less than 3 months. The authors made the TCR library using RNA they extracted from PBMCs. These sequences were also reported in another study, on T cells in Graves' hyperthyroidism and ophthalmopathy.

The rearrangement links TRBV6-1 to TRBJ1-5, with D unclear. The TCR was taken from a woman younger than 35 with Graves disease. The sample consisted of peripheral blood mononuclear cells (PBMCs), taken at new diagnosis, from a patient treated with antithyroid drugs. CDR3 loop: CASSTQANQPQHF. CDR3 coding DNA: TGTGCCAGCAGCACGCAGGCTAACCAGCCCCAGCATTTT.